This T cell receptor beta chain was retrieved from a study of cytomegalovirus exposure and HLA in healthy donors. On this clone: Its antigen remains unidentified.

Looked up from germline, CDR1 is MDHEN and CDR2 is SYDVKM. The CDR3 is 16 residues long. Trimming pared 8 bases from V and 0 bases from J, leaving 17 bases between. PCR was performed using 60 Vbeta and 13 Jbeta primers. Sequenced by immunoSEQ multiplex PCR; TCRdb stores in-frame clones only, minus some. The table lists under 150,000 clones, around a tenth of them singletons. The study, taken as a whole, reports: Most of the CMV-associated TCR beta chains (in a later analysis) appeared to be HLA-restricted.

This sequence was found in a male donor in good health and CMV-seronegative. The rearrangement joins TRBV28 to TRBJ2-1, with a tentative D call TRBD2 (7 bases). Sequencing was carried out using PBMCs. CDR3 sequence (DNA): TGTGCCAGCCGTACGGGGGGCACAAGCTCCTACAATGAGCAGTTCTTC. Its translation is CASRTGGTSSYNEQFF.